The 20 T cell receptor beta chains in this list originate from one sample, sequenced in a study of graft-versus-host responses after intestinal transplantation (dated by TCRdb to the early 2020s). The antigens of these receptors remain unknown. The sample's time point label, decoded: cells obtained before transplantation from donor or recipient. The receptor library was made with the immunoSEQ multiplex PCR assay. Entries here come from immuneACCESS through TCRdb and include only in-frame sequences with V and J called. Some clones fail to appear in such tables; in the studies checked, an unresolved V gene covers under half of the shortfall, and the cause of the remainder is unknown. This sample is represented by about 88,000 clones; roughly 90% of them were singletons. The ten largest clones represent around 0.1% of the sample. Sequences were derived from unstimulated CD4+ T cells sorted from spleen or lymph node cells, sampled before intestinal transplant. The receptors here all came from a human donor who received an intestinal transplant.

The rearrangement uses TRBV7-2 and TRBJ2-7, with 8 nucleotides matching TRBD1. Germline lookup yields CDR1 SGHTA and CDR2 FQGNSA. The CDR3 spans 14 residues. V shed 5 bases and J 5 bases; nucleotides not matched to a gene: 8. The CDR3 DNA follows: TGTGCCAGCAGCCCCCGGACAGGGCTCGACGAGCAGTACTTC. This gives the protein CASSPRTGLDEQYF.

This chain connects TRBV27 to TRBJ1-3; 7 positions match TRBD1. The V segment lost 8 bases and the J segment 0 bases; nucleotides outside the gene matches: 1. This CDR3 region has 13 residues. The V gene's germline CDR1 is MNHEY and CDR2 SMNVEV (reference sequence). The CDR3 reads CASGQDSGNTIYF. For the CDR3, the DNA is TGTGCCAGCGGACAGGACTCTGGAAACACCATATATTTT.

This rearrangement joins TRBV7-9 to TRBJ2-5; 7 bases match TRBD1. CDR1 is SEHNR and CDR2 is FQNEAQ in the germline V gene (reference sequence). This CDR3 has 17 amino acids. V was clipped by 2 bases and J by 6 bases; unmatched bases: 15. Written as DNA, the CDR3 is TGTGCCAGCAGCTTATTTTTGATTCCGGGACAGCCGAAGACCCAGTACTTC. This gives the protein CASSLFLIPGQPKTQYF.

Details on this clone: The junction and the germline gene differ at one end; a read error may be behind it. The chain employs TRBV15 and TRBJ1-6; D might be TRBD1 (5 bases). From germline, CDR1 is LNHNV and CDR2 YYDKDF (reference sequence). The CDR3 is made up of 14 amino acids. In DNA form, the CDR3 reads TGTGCCACCAGCAGAGAGTTCGCAGGGCTACCGGTTTTGTTT. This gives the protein CATSREFAGLPVLF.

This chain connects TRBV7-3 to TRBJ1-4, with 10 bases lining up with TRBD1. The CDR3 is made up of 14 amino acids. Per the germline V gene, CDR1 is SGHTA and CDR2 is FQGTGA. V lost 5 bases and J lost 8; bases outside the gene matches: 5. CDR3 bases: TGTGCCAGCAGCCTCGACAGGGGGCGAGAAAAACTGTTTTTT. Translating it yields CASSLDRGREKLFF.

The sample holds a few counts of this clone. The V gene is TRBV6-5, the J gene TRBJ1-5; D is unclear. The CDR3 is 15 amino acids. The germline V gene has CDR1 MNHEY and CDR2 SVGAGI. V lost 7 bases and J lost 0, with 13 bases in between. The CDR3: CASTPTGNSNQPQHF. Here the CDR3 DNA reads TGTGCCAGCACCCCCACCGGGAATAGCAATCAGCCCCAGCATTTT.

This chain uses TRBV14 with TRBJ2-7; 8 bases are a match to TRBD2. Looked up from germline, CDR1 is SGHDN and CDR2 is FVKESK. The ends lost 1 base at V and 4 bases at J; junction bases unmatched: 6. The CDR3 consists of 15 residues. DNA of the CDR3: TGTGCCAGCAGCCAAGGCTCGGGGGGGGGTTACGAGCAGTACTTC. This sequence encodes CASSQGSGGGYEQYF.

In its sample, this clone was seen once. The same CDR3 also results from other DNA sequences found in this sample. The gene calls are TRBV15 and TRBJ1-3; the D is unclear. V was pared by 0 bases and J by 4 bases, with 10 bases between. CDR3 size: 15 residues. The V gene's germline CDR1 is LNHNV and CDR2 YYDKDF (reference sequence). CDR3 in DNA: TGTGCCACCAGCAGAGATCCCGGGTCGGGAAACACCATATATTTT. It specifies CATSRDPGSGNTIYF.

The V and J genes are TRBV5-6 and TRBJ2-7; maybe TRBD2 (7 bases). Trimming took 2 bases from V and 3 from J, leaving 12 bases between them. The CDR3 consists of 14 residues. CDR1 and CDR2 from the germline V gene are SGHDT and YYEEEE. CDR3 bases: TGTGCCAGCAGCTTCGGGGGGCGGGACTACGAGCAGTACTTC. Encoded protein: CASSFGGRDYEQYF. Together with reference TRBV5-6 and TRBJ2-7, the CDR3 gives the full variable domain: DAGVTQSPTHLIKTRGQQVTLRCSPKSGHDTVSWYQQALGQGPQFIFQYYEEEERQRGNFPDRFSGHQFPNYSSELNVNALLLGDSALYLCASSFGGRDYEQYFGPGTRLTVT.

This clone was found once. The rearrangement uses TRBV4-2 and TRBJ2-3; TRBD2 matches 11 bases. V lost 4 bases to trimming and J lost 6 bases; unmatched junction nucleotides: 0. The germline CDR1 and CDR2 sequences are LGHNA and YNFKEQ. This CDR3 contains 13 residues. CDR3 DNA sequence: TGTGCCAGCAGCCGACTAGCGGGGGATACGCAGTATTTT. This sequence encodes CASSRLAGDTQYF.

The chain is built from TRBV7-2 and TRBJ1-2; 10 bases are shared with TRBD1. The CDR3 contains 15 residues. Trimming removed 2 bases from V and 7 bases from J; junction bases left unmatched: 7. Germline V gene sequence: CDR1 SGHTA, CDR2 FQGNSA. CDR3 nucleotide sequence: TGTGCCAGCAGCTTAAATAGACAGGGGGCGGGTGGCTACACCTTC. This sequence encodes CASSLNRQGAGGYTF.

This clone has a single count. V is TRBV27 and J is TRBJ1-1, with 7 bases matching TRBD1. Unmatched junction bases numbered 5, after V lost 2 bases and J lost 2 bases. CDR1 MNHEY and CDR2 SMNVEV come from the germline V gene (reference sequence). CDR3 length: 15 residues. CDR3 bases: TGTGCCAGCAGTTTACGAGGGGGCCTAAACACTGAAGCTTTCTTT. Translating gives CASSLRGGLNTEAFF.

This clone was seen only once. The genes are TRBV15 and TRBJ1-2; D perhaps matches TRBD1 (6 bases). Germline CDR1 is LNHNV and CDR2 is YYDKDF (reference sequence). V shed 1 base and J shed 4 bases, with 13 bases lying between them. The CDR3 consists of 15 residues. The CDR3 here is CATSRGGGSGYGYTF. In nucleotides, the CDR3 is TGTGCCACCAGCAGAGGAGGGGGATCGGGCTATGGCTACACCTTC.

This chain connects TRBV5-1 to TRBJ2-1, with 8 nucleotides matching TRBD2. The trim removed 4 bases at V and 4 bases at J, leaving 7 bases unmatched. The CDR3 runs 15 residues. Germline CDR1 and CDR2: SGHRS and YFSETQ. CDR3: CASSNGGGLYNEQFF. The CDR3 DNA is TGCGCCAGCAGCAACGGGGGGGGCCTTTACAATGAGCAGTTCTTC. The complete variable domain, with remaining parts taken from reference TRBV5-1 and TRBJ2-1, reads KAGVTQTPRYLIKTRGQQVTLSCSPISGHRSVSWYQQTPGQGLQFLFEYFSETQRNKGNFPGRFSGRQFSNSRSEMNVSTLELGDSALYLCASSNGGGLYNEQFFGPGTRLTVL.

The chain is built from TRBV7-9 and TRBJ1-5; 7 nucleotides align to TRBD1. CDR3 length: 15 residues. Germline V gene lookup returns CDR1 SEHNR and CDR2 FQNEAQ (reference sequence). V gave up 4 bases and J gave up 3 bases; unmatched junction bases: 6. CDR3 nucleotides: TGTGCCAGCAGCTCCGGACAGGCCCCCAATCAGCCCCAGCATTTT. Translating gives CASSSGQAPNQPQHF.

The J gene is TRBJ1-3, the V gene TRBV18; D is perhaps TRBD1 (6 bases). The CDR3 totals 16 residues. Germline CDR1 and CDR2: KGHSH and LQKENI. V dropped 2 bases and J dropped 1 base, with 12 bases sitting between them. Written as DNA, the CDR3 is TGTGCCAGCTCACCAGAACAGGGTGCGTCTGGAAACACCATATATTTT. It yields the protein CASSPEQGASGNTIYF.

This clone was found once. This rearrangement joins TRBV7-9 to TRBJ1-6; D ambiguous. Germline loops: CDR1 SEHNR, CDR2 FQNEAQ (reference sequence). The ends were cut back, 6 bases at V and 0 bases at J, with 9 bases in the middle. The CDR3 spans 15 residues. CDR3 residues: CASSPVSSYNSPLHF. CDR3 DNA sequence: TGTGCCAGCAGTCCCGTGAGCTCCTATAATTCACCCCTCCACTTT.

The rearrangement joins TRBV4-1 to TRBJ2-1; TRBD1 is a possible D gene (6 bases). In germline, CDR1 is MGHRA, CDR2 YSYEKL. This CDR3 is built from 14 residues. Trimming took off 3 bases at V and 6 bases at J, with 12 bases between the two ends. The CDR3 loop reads CASSHTGHGNEQFF. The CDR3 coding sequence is TGCGCCAGCAGCCACACGGGACACGGCAATGAGCAGTTCTTC.

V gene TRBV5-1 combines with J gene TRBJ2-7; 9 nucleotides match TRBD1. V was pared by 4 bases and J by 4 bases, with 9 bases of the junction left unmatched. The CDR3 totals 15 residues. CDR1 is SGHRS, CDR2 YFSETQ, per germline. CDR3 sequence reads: CASSMMTGGGYEQYF. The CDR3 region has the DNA TGCGCCAGCAGCATGATGACAGGGGGGGGATACGAGCAGTACTTC. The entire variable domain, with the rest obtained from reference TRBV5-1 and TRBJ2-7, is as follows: KAGVTQTPRYLIKTRGQQVTLSCSPISGHRSVSWYQQTPGQGLQFLFEYFSETQRNKGNFPGRFSGRQFSNSRSEMNVSTLELGDSALYLCASSMMTGGGYEQYFGPGTRLTVT.

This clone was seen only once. CDR3 protein: CASSTLAGEETQYF. Written as DNA, the CDR3 is TGTGCCAGCAGCACGCTAGCTGGGGAAGAGACCCAGTACTTC. The chain employs TRBV5-4 and TRBJ2-5; TRBD2 might be the D (5 bases). V lost 4 bases to trimming and J lost 3 bases, with 13 bases between them. This CDR3 is built from 14 residues. Germline lookup yields CDR1 SGHNT and CDR2 YYREEE (reference sequence).